The entry below gives a single T cell receptor (beta chain) sequence along with its context. Its antigen remains undetermined. No qualities accompany the bases; no much larger clone lies one base away. CDR1 and CDR2 were assigned from the germline V gene (reference sequence) as SGHAT and FQDESV. V trim: 5 bases; J trim: 0 bases; unmatched bases: 6. The CDR3, from cysteine to phenylalanine, totals 16 residues. Only the CDR3 region is kept as DNA, spanning 48 bases read in frame from base 1. The 39 donors, aged about 6 to 95 years, were systemically healthy Caucasian individuals from Russia. Approximately 10 milliliters of peripheral blood were collected from each donor into EDTA-treated Vacutainer tubes. Ficoll-Paque density-gradient centrifugation was used to isolate PBMCs, with at least 6 million obtained per sample. Total RNA was extracted from PBMCs with Trizol reagent, with at least 6 micrograms obtained per sample. For every donor, flow cytometry on a PBMC aliquot measured the percentage of naive CD45RAhigh/CD27high T cells.

The sample belongs to a study of blood T cells in healthy people across ages (dated by TCRdb to about 2015). Notes on the research overall: In model experiments, roughly one uniquely barcoded TCR beta cDNA molecule per two T cells was captured by template switching. Age-related changes in TCR beta repertoire diversity were measured in the study by deep sequencing normalized with unique cDNA molecular identifiers. The donors were divided into four age groups: young (average around 17 years), middle-aged (about 39), aged (approximately 59) and long-lived (about 90). To avoid experimental bias, donors of different ages were distributed randomly across sequencing lanes. Using the same blood draw, the study looked at two additional independent replicas of 1 million unique cDNA reads for two donors, one aged 18 to 30 and the other aged 80 or older. Summary of the overall study and its limitations: There was a strong correlation between observed TCR beta diversity and the percentage of naive T cells measured by flow cytometry. Compared with the aged group, the long-lived group had more naive CD4+ T cells, fewer expanded clones and increased TCR diversity, suggesting age selection. Estimates of total diversity from one million sequenced T cells were regarded as lower bounds and underestimates. Observed TCR beta diversity per million T cells fell roughly linearly with age, and a significant reduction was already apparent by age around 40. Conclusive comparison of naive and antigen-experienced compartments was prevented by the profiling of bulk unsorted PBMCs. The CMV infection status of donors was not known, potentially confounding age-related changes in expanded clonotypes.

The library was built by means of 5' RACE. TCRdb records Illumina HiSeq 2500 as the sequencer. A second PCR of roughly 7 to 11 cycles was performed with a sample-barcoded 5' primer and a J-beta primer mix. A unique molecular identifier was introduced onto each TCR beta cDNA molecule by a template-switch 5' adaptor carrying 12 random nucleotides. Each sample yielded at least 2.5 million CDR3-containing paired-end reads. First-strand cDNA was synthesized from all RNA with the Mint cDNA synthesis kit, primed by a TRBC-specific oligonucleotide. Following uracil-DNA glycosylase treatment, all cDNA underwent a first 18-cycle PCR with the universal primers M1SS and BC2_uni_R. As for the authors' bioinformatics: For normalization, 1 million high-quality reads, each with a distinct molecular identifier, were randomly selected from each sample. Instead of being binned into consensus sequences, reads with shared molecular identifiers were discarded. MiTCR, set to a Q25 quality threshold and the strictest error-elimination algorithm, was used for CDR3 identification, clonotype clustering and error correction. A nonparametric unseen species model with Euler transformation was used to estimate a lower bound on total TCR beta diversity. The public reads were reanalyzed by TCRdb: fastp trimming at Q25, MiXCR alignment, in-frame beta chains only. Every CDR3 protein is listed once, alongside the most common genes and DNA of its rows. The V and J calls reflect TCRdb's pipeline rather than the authors' work. Within this sample are about 1,400,000 distinct CDR3 sequences, with roughly 40% of them counted one time only. The leading ten clones occupy roughly 7.9% of the sample.

Recombination joined TRBV11-1 with TRBJ2-4; 8 central bases correspond to TRBD1. The source material was blood. This TCR was sampled from a woman aged 18-29 years in good health. The nucleotides are TGTGCCAGCAGCCCCGGACAGGGAATAGCCAAAAACATTCAGTACTTC. It translates as CASSPGQGIAKNIQYF.